The rows below give T cell receptor beta chains drawn from one sample of a study of T cell responses to AZD1222 COVID-19 vaccine. Assay used: immunoSEQ multiplex PCR; TCRdb lists only in-frame clones, some missing. In the table there are fewer than 150,000 clones, 93% of which are singletons. The material sequenced was peripheral blood, taken on day 0 of AZD1222 vaccination. Receptor source: an adult in good health. Both conserved end residues are part of each CDR3. D genes are given only for firm matches. The size field is filled for only some rows; it gives once, few, many or a size class.

abundance	j_gene	d_gene	v_gene	CDR3nt	CDR3aa
NA	TRBJ2-3	TRBD1	TRBV6-5	TGTGCCAGCAGTTTCTGGACAGGGGTGGGCACAGATACGCAGTATTTT	CASSFWTGVGTDTQYF
NA	TRBJ1-4	NA	TRBV19	TGTGCCAGTAGTGAGAGGGGGGGAGGTGTGAGTACTAATGAAAAACTGTTTTTT	CASSERGGGVSTNEKLFF
NA	TRBJ1-3	NA	TRBV19	TGTGCCAGTTTAACCGCAGGAAACACCATATATTTT	CASLTAGNTIYF
NA	TRBJ2-5	TRBD1	TRBV24-1	TGTGCCACCAGTGATTTCCCACAGGGGTCCAGGGAGACCCAGTACTTC	CATSDFPQGSRETQYF
NA	TRBJ1-6	NA	TRBV27	TGTGCCAGCAGTGACTTTACAGGGCTTTCACCCCTCCACTTT	CASSDFTGLSPLHF
NA	TRBJ2-7	NA	TRBV5-1	TGCGCCAGCAGCTTCGGATCAATGGGGCGAGTTGGGCAGTACTTC	CASSFGSMGRVGQYF
NA	TRBJ1-2	NA	TRBV7-2	TGTGCCAGCAGCCCCTCGACACCCGACTATGGCTACACCTTC	CASSPSTPDYGYTF
NA	TRBJ2-5	TRBD1	TRBV5-1	TGCGCCAGCAGCTTGGAGGGACAGGGATTTGAGACCCAGTACTTC	CASSLEGQGFETQYF
NA	TRBJ1-2	NA	TRBV10-2	TGCGCCAGCAGTGGGCCGGACATCCGACGAGAAGGCTACACCTTC	CASSGPDIRREGYTF
NA	TRBJ1-5	TRBD1	TRBV5-8	TGTGCCAGCAGCTGGGGGACAGGGTACCATCAGCCCCAGCATTTT	CASSWGTGYHQPQHF
NA	TRBJ1-5	TRBD1	TRBV6-6	TGTGCCAGCAGTTGGGGGACAGCTAATTTCAATCAGCCCCAGCATTTT	CASSWGTANFNQPQHF
NA	TRBJ2-7	TRBD1	TRBV19	TGTGCCAGTAGTATAACAGGGGGCGCAGGTGGTGAGCAGTACTTC	CASSITGGAGGEQYF
NA	TRBJ2-6	NA	TRBV27	TGTGCCAGCAGTTTACATGGCCGGAGTTATCACTCTGGGGCCAACGTCCTGACTTTC	CASSLHGRSYHSGANVLTF
once	TRBJ2-3	TRBD2	TRBV5-4	TGTGCCAGCAGCTTGGCCCGGCGGGGGGGCCTGACAGATACGCAGTATTTT	CASSLARRGGLTDTQYF
NA	TRBJ2-7	TRBD1	TRBV2	TGTGCCAGCAGTGAATCGGGACAGGGGAGCGAGCAGTACTTC	CASSESGQGSEQYF
NA	TRBJ1-4	NA	TRBV10-2	TGCGCCAGCAGTGACGAGGGATCCTATACAACTAATGAAAAACTGTTTTTT	CASSDEGSYTTNEKLFF
NA	TRBJ1-2	NA	TRBV18	TGTGCCAGCTCATCCAGGACAGCGTTCTATGGCTACACCTTC	CASSSRTAFYGYTF
once	TRBJ1-3	TRBD1	TRBV5-1	TGCGCCAGCAGAGCCAGGGACAGGTCGGACACCATATATTTT	CASRARDRSDTIYF
NA	TRBJ1-5	NA	TRBV6-5	TGTGCCAGCAGTTACGGCAGCAATCAGCCCCAGCATTTT	CASSYGSNQPQHF
NA	TRBJ2-1	TRBD2	TRBV5-5	TGTGCCAGCAGCTTGGTTTTGGCGGGGGGAACCTACAATGAGCAGTTCTTC	CASSLVLAGGTYNEQFF
NA	TRBJ1-4	TRBD1	TRBV5-1	TGCGCCAGCAGCGGTCAGGGGGCGACTAATGAAAAACTGTTTTTT	CASSGQGATNEKLFF
NA	TRBJ1-3	NA	TRBV2	TGTGCCAGCAGTACACAGGGAGACACCATATATTTT	CASSTQGDTIYF
NA	TRBJ1-1	NA	TRBV5-1	TGCGCCAGCAGAATTTTGGACACCAACACTGAAGCTTTCTTT	CASRILDTNTEAFF
NA	TRBJ1-6	NA	TRBV6-5	TGTGCCAGCAGTTACGAGGGGGGGAATTCACCCCTCCACTTT	CASSYEGGNSPLHF
NA	TRBJ1-1	NA	TRBV5-1	TGCGCCAGCAGCTTGTTAGCAGGATTGAACACTGAAGCTTTCTTT	CASSLLAGLNTEAFF
NA	TRBJ2-5	TRBD2	TRBV2	TGTGCCAGCAGTGGCCCTGGGGGGGTAGAGACCCAGTACTTC	CASSGPGGVETQYF
once	TRBJ1-6	NA	TRBV2	TGTGCCAGCAGCGTCGGGGGCCCAATTAATTCACCCCTCCACTTT	CASSVGGPINSPLHF
NA	TRBJ1-2	NA	TRBV25-1	TGTGCCAGCAGTGATCCCGGACACTGGCCTGGCTACACCTTC	CASSDPGHWPGYTF
NA	TRBJ1-1	NA	TRBV5-3	TGTGCCAGAAGCCCCCAGAACACTGAAGCTTTCTTT	CARSPQNTEAFF
NA	TRBJ1-4	NA	TRBV4-2	TGTGCCAGCAGCCAAGGAGATGTGAATCCGGGAAAACTGTTTTTT	CASSQGDVNPGKLFF
NA	TRBJ1-6	TRBD1	TRBV5-5	TGTGCCAGCAGCCCACGACAGGGATTGAATAATTCACCCCTCCACTTT	CASSPRQGLNNSPLHF
once	TRBJ2-7	NA	TRBV27	TGTGCCAGCAGTTTTCCGGGGGCGATTGAGCAGTACTTC	CASSFPGAIEQYF
NA	TRBJ1-6	NA	TRBV15	TGTGCCACCAGCAGAGATAGGTTCGGGAGGGTAGCCTTCGACTATAATTCACCCCTCCACTTT	CATSRDRFGRVAFDYNSPLHF
once	TRBJ1-4	TRBD1	TRBV19	TGTGCCAGTAGTAGCCCTACAGGGGAACTGTTTTTT	CASSSPTGELFF
NA	TRBJ1-5	NA	TRBV2	TGTGCCAGCAGTGTAGGTACCTACAATCAGCCCCAGCATTTT	CASSVGTYNQPQHF
NA	TRBJ1-2	TRBD1	TRBV5-8	TGTGCCAGCAACCAACCCGGGACAGCCTTAAACTATGGCTACACCTTC	CASNQPGTALNYGYTF
NA	TRBJ2-2	NA	TRBV30	TGTGCCTGGAGTCGCGGGGTGGGTAGCGGGGAGCTGTTTTTT	CAWSRGVGSGELFF
NA	TRBJ2-1	NA	TRBV5-5	TGTGCCAGCAGCCTTGGACAAGATCCCTGGGGCTCCTACAATGAGCAGTTCTTC	CASSLGQDPWGSYNEQFF
once	TRBJ1-1	TRBD1	TRBV4-1	TGCGCCAGCAGCCAGGGACAGGGAGGAACTGAAGCTTTCTTT	CASSQGQGGTEAFF
NA	TRBJ2-3	TRBD2	TRBV19	TGTGCCAGTAGTTCAGGTGAGGGACTAGCCTTAGATACGCAGTATTTT	CASSSGEGLALDTQYF
NA	TRBJ2-7	NA	TRBV19	TGTGCCAGCTACCAGGGTAGCTACGAGCAGTACTTC	CASYQGSYEQYF
NA	TRBJ1-2	TRBD1	TRBV27	TGTGCCAGTTGGGACAGGTGGTCTGGCTACACCTTC	CASWDRWSGYTF
NA	TRBJ2-2	NA	TRBV3-1/TRBV3-2	TGTGCCAGCAGCCAAAGGCAGGGAACCGGGGAGCTGTTTTTT	CASSQRQGTGELFF
NA	TRBJ1-2	NA	TRBV27	TGTGCCAGCAGTAGGGGTCACGGGGGGTATGGCTACACCTTC	CASSRGHGGYGYTF
NA	TRBJ2-7	TRBD1	TRBV6-6	TGTGCCAGCAGCTCCGGACAGGGGGGCAACGAGCAGTACTTC	CASSSGQGGNEQYF
NA	TRBJ1-6	TRBD1	TRBV5-1	TGCGCCAGCAGCTCCGGACAGGCCTATAATTCACCCCTCCACTTT	CASSSGQAYNSPLHF
NA	TRBJ2-5	NA	TRBV7-9	TGTGCCAGCAGCTTAGATCCAGGGAACACCCAGTACTTC	CASSLDPGNTQYF
NA	TRBJ1-3	NA	TRBV9	TGTGCCAGCAGCGAGGGGAATCCTGGAAACACCATATATTTT	CASSEGNPGNTIYF
NA	TRBJ2-7	TRBD1	TRBV7-2	TGTGCCAGCAGCTGGGACAGGGGGGGACCTGGAGAGCAGTACTTC	CASSWDRGGPGEQYF
NA	TRBJ1-2	NA	TRBV5-1	TGCGCCAGCAGCCTACATGTGGCGGATACATATGGCTACACCTTC	CASSLHVADTYGYTF
NA	TRBJ2-7	NA	TRBV9	TGTGCCAGCAGCGTAGGACTCTCCTACGAGCAGTACTTC	CASSVGLSYEQYF
NA	TRBJ1-1	TRBD1	TRBV15	TGTGCCACCAGCAGAGTTCGGACAGGGTGGACTGAAGCTTTCTTT	CATSRVRTGWTEAFF
NA	TRBJ2-5	TRBD1	TRBV13	TGTGCCAGCAGCTCCGGGACAGGGGGCAAGGAAGAGACCCAGTACTTC	CASSSGTGGKEETQYF